The present T cell receptor beta chain was sequenced within a study of OX40 agonist ivuxolimab in advanced cancers. Generated by immunoSEQ multiplex PCR, the TCRdb table keeps only in-frame clones and is missing some. The sample lists 77,000 or so clones, about 73% occurring once. The V gene end was trimmed by 5 bases and the J gene end by 2 bases; junction bases not matched to a gene: 7. Germline V gene lookup returns CDR1 GTSNPN and CDR2 SVGIG (reference sequence). The CDR3 length is 16 residues. The chain uses TRBV30 and TRBJ2-2; TRBD2 matches at 11 bases. The sequencing here drew on CD4+ or CD8+ T cells sorted from blood, taken in a trial of the OX40 agonist ivuxolimab. The sequence derives from an adult with an advanced solid tumor such as melanoma, head and neck, liver or kidney cancer. Here the CDR3 DNA reads TGTGCCTGGGACCCCGGGACTAGCGGTAACACCGGGGAGCTGTTTTTT. Its translation is CAWDPGTSGNTGELFF.